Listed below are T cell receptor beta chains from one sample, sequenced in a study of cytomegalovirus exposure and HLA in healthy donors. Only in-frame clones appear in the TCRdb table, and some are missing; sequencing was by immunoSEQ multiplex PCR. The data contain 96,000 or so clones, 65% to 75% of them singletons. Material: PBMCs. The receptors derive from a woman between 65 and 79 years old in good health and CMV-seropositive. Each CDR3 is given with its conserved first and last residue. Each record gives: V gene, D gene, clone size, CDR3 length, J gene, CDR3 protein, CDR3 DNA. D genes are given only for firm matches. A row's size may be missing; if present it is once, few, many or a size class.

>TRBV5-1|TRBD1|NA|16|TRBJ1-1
CASSLGQGGPGTEAFF
TGCGCCAGCAGCCTGGGACAGGGAGGTCCGGGCACTGAAGCTTTCTTT
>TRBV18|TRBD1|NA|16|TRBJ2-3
CASSLPTGGITDTQYF
TGTGCCAGCTCACTCCCGACAGGGGGCATCACAGATACGCAGTATTTT
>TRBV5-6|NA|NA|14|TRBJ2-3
CASRYEGGTDTQYF
TGTGCCAGCAGGTATGAGGGGGGCACAGATACGCAGTATTTT
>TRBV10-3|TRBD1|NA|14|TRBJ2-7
CAIRGTGGRYEQYF
TGTGCCATCAGGGGGACAGGGGGTCGTTACGAGCAGTACTTC
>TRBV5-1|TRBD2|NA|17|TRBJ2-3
CASSLIESTSGTDTQYF
TGCGCCAGCAGCTTGATCGAGTCGACTAGCGGAACAGATACGCAGTATTTT
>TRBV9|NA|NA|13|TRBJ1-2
CASSVRGGYGYTF
TGTGCCAGCAGCGTAAGGGGAGGATATGGCTACACCTTC
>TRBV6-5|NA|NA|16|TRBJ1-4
CASSYDAAGINEKLFF
TGTGCCAGCAGTTACGATGCAGCAGGAATAAATGAAAAACTGTTTTTT
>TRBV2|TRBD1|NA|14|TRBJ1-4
CASSWGTGDEKLFF
TGTGCCAGCAGTTGGGGGACAGGGGATGAAAAACTGTTTTTT
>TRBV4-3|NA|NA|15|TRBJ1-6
CASSQAGGNDSPLHF
TGCGCCAGCAGCCAAGCTGGGGGCAATGATTCACCCCTCCACTTT
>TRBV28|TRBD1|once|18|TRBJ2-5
CASSLYPGQGRTIETQYF
TGTGCCAGCAGTTTATACCCGGGACAGGGGAGGACTATTGAGACCCAGTACTTC
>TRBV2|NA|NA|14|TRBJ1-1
CASSEGGRGTEAFF
TGTGCCAGCAGTGAAGGAGGCCGGGGCACTGAAGCTTTCTTT
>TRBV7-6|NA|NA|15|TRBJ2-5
CASSSEGGTALEQYF
TGTGCCAGCAGCTCGGAAGGAGGGACAGCACTAGAGCAGTACTTC
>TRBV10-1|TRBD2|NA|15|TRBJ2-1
CASSTGTSGYNEQFF
TGCGCCAGCAGTACCGGGACTAGCGGCTACAATGAGCAGTTCTTC
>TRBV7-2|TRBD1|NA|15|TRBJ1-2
CASSPRTGWIGGYTF
TGTGCCAGCAGCCCTCGGACAGGGTGGATCGGTGGCTACACCTTC
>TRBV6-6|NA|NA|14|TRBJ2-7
CASSYLPQNYEQYF
TGTGCCAGCAGTTACCTCCCGCAGAACTACGAGCAGTACTTC
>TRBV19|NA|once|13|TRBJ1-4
CASSPTGGEKLFF
TGTGCCAGTAGCCCTACCGGGGGAGAAAAACTGTTTTTT
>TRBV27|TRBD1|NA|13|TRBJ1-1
CASSLWTGGEAFF
TGTGCCAGCAGTTTATGGACAGGGGGTGAAGCTTTCTTT
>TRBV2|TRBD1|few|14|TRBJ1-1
CASNQQGQNTEAFF
TGTGCCAGCAACCAACAGGGGCAGAACACTGAAGCTTTCTTT
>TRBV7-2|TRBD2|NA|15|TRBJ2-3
CASSPYPAGGDTQYF
TGTGCCAGCAGCCCCTATCCAGCGGGAGGGGATACGCAGTATTTT
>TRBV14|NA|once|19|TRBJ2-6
CASSQVPKEVVAGANVLTF
TGTGCCAGCAGCCAAGTCCCCAAGGAGGTGGTGGCTGGGGCCAACGTCCTGACTTTC
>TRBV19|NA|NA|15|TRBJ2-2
CASATETLRTGELFF
TGTGCCAGTGCGACCGAGACTCTTCGCACCGGGGAGCTGTTTTTT
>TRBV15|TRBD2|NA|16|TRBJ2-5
CATSRGRSGNQETQYF
TGTGCCACCAGCAGAGGCCGTAGCGGGAACCAAGAGACCCAGTACTTC
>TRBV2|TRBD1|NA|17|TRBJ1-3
CASSEVNPTGTGNTIYF
TGTGCCAGCAGTGAAGTAAATCCGACAGGGACTGGAAACACCATATATTTT
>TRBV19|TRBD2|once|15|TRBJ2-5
CASSMISGGAETQYF
TGTGCCAGTAGTATGATTAGCGGGGGGGCGGAGACCCAGTACTTC
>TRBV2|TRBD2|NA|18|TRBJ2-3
CAILAPMTSGRALDTQYF
TGTGCCATTCTAGCCCCAATGACTAGCGGGAGGGCTTTAGATACGCAGTATTTT